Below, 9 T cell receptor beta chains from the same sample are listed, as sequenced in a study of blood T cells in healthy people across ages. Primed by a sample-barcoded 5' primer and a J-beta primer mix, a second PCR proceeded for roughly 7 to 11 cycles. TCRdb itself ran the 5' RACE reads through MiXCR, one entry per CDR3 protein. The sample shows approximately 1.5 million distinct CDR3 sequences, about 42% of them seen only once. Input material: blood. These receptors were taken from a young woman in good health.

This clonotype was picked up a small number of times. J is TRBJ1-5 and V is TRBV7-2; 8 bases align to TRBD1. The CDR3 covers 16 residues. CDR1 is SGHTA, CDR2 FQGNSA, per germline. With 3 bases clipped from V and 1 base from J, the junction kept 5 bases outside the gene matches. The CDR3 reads CASSLTGVSSNQPQHF. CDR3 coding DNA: TGTGCCAGCAGCTTGACAGGGGTCTCAAGCAATCAGCCCCAGCATTTT.

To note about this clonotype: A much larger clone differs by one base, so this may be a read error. This chain's CDR3 is CASSLGQGWCEQYF. DNA of the CDR3: TGTGCCAGCAGTCTAGGACAGGGTTGGTGCGAGCAGTACTTC. The V and J genes are TRBV6-5 and TRBJ2-5; 8 bases match TRBD1. The J call may be in error: the DNA end matches TRBJ2-7 better. This CDR3 has 14 amino acids. Germline CDR1 MNHEY, CDR2 SVGAGI.

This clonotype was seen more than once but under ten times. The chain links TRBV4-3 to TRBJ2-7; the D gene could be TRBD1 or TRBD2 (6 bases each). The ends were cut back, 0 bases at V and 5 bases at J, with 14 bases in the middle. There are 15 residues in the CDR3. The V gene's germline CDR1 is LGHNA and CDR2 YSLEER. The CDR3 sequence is CASSQDTGGLNEQYF. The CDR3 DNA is TGCGCCAGCAGCCAAGATACCGGGGGCCTAAACGAGCAGTACTTC.

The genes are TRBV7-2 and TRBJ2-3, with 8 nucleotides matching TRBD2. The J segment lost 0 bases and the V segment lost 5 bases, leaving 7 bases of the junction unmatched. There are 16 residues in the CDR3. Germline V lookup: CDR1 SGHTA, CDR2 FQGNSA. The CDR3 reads CASSRHSGVSTDTQYF. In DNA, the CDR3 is TGTGCCAGCAGCCGTCATAGCGGGGTTAGCACAGATACGCAGTATTTT.

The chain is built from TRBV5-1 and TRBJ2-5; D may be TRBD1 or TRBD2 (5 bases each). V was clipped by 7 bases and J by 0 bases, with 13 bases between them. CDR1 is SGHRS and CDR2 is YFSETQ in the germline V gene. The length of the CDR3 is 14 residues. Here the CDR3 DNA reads TGCGCCAGCGCCCGGGGCAGCGACCAAGAGACCCAGTACTTC. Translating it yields CASARGSDQETQYF.

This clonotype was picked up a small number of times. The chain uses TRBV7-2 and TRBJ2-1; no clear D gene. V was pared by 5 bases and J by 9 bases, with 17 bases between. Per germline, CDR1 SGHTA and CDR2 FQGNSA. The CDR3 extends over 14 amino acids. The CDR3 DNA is TGTGCCAGCAGCCGCCAAAGGGATGGGATTGAGCAGTTCTTC. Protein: CASSRQRDGIEQFF. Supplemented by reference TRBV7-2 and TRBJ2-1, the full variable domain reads GAGVSQSPSNKVTEKGKDVELRCDPISGHTALYWYRQSLGQGLEFLIYFQGNSAPDKSGLPSDRFSAERTGGSVSTLTIQRTQQEDSAVYLCASSRQRDGIEQFFGPGTRLTVL.

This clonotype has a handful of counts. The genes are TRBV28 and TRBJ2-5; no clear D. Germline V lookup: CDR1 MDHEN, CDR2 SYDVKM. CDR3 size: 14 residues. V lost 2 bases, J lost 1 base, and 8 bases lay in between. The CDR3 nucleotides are TGTGCCAGCAGTTTAAGATGGGTCCAAGAGACCCAGTACTTC. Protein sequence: CASSLRWVQETQYF.

CDR3 protein: CASSQGLAGGRKQFF. The CDR3 DNA is TGTGCCAGCAGCCAGGGACTAGCGGGAGGGAGGAAGCAGTTCTTC. V is TRBV3-1 and J is TRBJ2-1, with 16 bases lining up with TRBD2. The germline CDR1 and CDR2 sequences are LGHDT and YNNKEL (reference sequence). The CDR3 consists of 15 residues. V gave up 3 bases and J gave up 11 bases; unmatched junction bases: 4.

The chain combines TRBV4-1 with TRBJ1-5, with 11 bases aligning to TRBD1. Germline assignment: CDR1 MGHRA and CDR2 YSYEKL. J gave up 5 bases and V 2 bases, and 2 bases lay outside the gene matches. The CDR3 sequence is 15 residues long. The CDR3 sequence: CASSQPDRGHQPQHF. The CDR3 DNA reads TGCGCCAGCAGCCAACCGGACAGGGGGCATCAGCCCCAGCATTTT.